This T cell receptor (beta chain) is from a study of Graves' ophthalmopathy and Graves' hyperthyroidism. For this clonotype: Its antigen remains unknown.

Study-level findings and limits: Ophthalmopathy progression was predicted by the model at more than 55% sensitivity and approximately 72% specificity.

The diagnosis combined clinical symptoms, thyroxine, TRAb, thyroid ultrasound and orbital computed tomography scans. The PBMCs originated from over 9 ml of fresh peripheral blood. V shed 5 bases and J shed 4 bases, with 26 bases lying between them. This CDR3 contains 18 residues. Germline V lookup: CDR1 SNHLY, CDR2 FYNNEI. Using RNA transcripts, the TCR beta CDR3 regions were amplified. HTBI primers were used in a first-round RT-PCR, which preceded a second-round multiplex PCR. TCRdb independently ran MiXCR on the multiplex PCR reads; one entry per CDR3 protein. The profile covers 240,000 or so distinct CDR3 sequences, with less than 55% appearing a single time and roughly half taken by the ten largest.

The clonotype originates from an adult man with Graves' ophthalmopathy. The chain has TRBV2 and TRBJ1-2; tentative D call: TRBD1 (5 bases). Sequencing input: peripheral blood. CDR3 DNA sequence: TGTGCCAGCAGTTCCGACTCCCAAGGGTTCTCAGGGAGCTATGGCTACACCTTC. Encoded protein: CASSSDSQGFSGSYGYTF.